This TCR beta chain was captured in a study of cytomegalovirus exposure and HLA in healthy donors. Study-level findings and limits: For most subjects, TCR beta sequences were reported to predict HLA-A and HLA-B alleles with accuracy. Researchers left out some V segments, among them TRBV6-2 and TRBV6-3, as indistinguishable.

CDR1 is SGHNT, CDR2 YYREEE, per germline (reference sequence). The CDR3 spans 15 residues. V gave up 9 bases and J gave up 0 bases, with 18 bases separating them. In the case of this clone: The antigen remains unidentified.

Both 60 Vbeta primers and 13 Jbeta primers went into the PCR. Sequenced by immunoSEQ multiplex PCR; TCRdb stores in-frame clones only, minus some. The sample holds 250,000 to 350,000 clones; just over 85% are singletons and the top ten take around 4%. The chain links TRBV5-4 to TRBJ1-1; D uncertain. The clonotype was recovered from a man aged 40-50 years in good health and CMV-seropositive. Sample: PBMCs. CDR3 loop: CATRREAGMNTEAFF. The DNA for the CDR3 is TGTGCCACACGCCGGGAGGCCGGGATGAACACTGAAGCTTTCTTT.